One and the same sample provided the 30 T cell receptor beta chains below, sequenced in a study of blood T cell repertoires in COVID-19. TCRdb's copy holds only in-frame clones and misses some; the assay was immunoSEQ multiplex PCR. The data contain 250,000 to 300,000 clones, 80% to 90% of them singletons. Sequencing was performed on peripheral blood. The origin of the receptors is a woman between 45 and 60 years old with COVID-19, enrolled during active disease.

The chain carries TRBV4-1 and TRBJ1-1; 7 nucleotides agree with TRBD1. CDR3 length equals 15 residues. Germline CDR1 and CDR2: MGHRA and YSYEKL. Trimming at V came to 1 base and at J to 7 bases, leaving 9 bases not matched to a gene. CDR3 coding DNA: TGCGCCAGCAGCCAAGCCGCAGGGGGTAGACATGAAGCTTTCTTT. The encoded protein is CASSQAAGGRHEAFF.

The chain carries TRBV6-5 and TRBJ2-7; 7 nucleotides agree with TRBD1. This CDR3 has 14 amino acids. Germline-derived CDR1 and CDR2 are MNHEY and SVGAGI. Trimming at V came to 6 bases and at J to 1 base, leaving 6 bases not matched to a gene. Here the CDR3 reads CASRPGQPSYEQYF. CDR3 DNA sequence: TGTGCCAGCAGACCGGGACAGCCTTCCTACGAGCAGTACTTC.

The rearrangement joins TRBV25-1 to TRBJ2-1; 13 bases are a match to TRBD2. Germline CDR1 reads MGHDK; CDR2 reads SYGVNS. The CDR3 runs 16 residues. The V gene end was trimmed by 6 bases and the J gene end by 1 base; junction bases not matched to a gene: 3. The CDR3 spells CASREGLAGSYNEQFF. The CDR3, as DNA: TGTGCCAGCAGGGAGGGACTAGCGGGATCCTACAATGAGCAGTTCTTC.

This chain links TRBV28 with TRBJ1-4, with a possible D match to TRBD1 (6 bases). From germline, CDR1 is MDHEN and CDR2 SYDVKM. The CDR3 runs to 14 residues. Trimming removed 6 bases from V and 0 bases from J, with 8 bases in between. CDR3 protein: CASRSGATNEKLFF. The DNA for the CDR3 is TGTGCCAGCAGGTCAGGGGCAACTAATGAAAAACTGTTTTTT.

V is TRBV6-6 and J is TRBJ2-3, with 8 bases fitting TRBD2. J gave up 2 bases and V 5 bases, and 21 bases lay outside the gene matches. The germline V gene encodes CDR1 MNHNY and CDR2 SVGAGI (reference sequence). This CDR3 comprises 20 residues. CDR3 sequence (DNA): TGTGCCAGCAGTCGTTCATATAGCGGGAACTGGCATCGGTCCACAGATACGCAGTATTTT. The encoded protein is CASSRSYSGNWHRSTDTQYF.

The chain's CDR3 is CASRPGGTDTQYF. DNA for the CDR3: TGTGCCAGCAGGCCGGGAGGCACAGATACGCAGTATTTT. The V gene is TRBV11-3, the J gene TRBJ2-3, with D possibly being TRBD2 (6 bases). Trimming cost V 6 bases and J 1 base, with 8 bases left between them. The V gene's germline CDR1 is SGHNT and CDR2 YENEEA. The CDR3 consists of 13 residues.

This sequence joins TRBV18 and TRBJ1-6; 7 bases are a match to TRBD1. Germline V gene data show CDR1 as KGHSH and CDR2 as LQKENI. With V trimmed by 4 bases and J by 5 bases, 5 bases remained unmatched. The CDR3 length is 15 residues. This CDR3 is CASSRGTVDNSPLHF. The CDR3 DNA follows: TGTGCCAGCTCACGAGGGACAGTGGATAATTCACCCCTCCACTTT.

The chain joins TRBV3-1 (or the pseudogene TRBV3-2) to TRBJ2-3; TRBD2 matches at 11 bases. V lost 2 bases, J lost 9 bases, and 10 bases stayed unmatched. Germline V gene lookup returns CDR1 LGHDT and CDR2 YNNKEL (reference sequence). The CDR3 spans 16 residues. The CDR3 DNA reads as TGTGCCAGCAGCCAACTTAGGGGGACTAGCGGCCGGACGCAGTATTTT. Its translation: CASSQLRGTSGRTQYF.

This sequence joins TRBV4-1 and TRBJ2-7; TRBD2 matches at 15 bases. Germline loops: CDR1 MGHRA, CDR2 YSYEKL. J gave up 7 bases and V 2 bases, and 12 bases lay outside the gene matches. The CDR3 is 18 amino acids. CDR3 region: CASSQRTSGRAFAGEQYF. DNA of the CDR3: TGCGCCAGCAGCCAAAGGACTAGCGGGAGGGCCTTCGCGGGGGAGCAGTACTTC.

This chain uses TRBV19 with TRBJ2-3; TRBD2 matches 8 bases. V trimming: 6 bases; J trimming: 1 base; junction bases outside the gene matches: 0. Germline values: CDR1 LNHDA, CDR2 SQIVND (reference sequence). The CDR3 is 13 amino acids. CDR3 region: CASRAGGTDTQYF. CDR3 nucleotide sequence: TGTGCCAGTAGAGCGGGAGGCACAGATACGCAGTATTTT. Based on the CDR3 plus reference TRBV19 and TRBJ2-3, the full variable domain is DGGITQSPKYLFRKEGQNVTLSCEQNLNHDAMYWYRQDPGQGLRLIYYSQIVNDFQKGDIAEGYSVSREKKESFPLTVTSAQKNPTAFYLCASRAGGTDTQYFGPGTRLTVL.

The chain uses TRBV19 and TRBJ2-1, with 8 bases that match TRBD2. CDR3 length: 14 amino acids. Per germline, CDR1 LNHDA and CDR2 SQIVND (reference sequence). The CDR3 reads CASVAGGTYNEQFF. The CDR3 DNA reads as TGTGCTTCAGTGGCGGGAGGAACCTACAATGAGCAGTTCTTC. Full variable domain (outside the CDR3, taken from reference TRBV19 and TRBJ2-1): DGGITQSPKYLFRKEGQNVTLSCEQNLNHDAMYWYRQDPGQGLRLIYYSQIVNDFQKGDIAEGYSVSREKKESFPLTVTSAQKNPTAFYLCASVAGGTYNEQFFGPGTRLTVL.

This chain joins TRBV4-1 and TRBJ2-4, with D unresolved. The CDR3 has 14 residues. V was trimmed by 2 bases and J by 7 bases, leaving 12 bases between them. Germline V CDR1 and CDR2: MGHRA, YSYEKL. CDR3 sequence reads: CASSQLVRYNIQYF. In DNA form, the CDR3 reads TGCGCCAGCAGCCAACTAGTAAGGTACAACATTCAGTACTTC.

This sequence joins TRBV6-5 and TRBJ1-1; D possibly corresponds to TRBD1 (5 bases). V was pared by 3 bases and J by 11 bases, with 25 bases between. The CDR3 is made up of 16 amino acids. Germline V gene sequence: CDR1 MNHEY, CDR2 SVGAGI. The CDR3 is CASSYWRGGGIGWAFF. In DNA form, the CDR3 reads TGTGCCAGCAGTTATTGGAGGGGAGGAGGCATTGGGTGGGCTTTCTTT.

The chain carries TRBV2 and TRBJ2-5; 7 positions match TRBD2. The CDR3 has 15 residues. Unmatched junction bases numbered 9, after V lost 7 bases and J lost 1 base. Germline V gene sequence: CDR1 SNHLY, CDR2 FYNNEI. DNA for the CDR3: TGTGCCAGCACATGGGGGGGAGTGGCCCAAGAGACCCAGTACTTC. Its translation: CASTWGGVAQETQYF.

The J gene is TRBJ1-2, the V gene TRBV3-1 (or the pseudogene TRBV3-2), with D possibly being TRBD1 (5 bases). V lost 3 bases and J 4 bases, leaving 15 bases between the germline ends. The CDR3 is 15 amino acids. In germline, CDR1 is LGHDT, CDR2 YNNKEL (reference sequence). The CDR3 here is CASSHWRGSSYGYTF. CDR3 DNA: TGTGCCAGCAGCCATTGGCGGGGGTCTTCCTATGGCTACACCTTC.

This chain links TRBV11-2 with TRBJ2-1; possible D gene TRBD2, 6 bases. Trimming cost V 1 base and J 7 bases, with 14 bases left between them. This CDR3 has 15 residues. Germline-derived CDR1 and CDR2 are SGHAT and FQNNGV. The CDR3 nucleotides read TGTGCCAGCAGCTTAGGAATGGGGGGTTGGAATGAGCAGTTCTTC. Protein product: CASSLGMGGWNEQFF.

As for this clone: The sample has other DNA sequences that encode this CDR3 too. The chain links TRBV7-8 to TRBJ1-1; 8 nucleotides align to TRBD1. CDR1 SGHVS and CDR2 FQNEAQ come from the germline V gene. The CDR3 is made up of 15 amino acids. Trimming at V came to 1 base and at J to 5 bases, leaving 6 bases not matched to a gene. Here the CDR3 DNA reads TGTGCCAGCAGCTTAGTCGACAGGGGCGGGACTGAAGCTTTCTTT. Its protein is CASSLVDRGGTEAFF.

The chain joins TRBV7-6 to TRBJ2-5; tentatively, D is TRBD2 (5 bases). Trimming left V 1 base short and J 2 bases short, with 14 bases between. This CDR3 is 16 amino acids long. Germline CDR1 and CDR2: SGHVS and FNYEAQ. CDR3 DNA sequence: TGTGCCAGCAGCTTAGTTCCAGCGGCGAATCAAGAGACCCAGTACTTC. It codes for CASSLVPAANQETQYF.

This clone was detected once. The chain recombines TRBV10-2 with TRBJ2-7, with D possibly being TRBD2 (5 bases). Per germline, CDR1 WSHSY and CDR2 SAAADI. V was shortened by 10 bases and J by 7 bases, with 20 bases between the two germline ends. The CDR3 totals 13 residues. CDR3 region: CAKTMDHGGEQYF. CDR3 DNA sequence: TGCGCCAAGACTATGGATCACGGAGGAGAGCAGTACTTC.

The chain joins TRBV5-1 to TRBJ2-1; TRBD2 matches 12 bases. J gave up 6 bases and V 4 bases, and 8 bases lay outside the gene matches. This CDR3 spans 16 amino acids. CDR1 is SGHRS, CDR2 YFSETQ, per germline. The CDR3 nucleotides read TGCGCCAGCAGCACTAGGACTAGCGGGATAGCCAATGAGCAGTTCTTC. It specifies CASSTRTSGIANEQFF.

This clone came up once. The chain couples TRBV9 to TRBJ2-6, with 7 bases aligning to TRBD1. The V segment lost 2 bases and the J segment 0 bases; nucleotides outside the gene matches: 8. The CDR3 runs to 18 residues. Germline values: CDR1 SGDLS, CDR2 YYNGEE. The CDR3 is CASSVRDSKISGANVLTF. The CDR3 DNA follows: TGTGCCAGCAGCGTCCGGGACAGCAAAATCTCTGGGGCCAACGTCCTGACTTTC.

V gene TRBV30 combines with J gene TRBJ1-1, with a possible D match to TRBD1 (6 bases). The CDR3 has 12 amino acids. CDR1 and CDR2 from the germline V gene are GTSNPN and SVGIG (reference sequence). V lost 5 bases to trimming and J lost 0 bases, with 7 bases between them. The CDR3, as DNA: TGTGCCTGGGGACAGTTGAACACTGAAGCTTTCTTT. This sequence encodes CAWGQLNTEAFF.

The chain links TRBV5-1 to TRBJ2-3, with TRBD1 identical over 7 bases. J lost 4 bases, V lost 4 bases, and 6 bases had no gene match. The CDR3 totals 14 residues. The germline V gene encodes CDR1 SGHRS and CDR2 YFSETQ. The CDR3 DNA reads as TGCGCCAGCAGCATAGCACAGGGGCCAGATACGCAGTATTTT. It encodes CASSIAQGPDTQYF.

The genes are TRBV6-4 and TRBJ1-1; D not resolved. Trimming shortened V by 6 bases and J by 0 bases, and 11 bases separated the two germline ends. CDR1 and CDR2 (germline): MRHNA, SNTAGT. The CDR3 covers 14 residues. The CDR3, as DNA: TGTGCCAGCAGCCCAGGCAGAATGAACACTGAAGCTTTCTTT. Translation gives CASSPGRMNTEAFF.

Here the CDR3 DNA reads TGTGCCAGTAGTATCGATGGACAGGGGGTCACCTACGAGCAGTACTTC. It is translated as CASSIDGQGVTYEQYF. The chain carries TRBV19 and TRBJ2-7; 10 bases line up with TRBD1. From germline, CDR1 is LNHDA and CDR2 SQIVND (reference sequence). This CDR3 comprises 16 residues. V trimming: 3 bases; J trimming: 2 bases; junction bases outside the gene matches: 7.

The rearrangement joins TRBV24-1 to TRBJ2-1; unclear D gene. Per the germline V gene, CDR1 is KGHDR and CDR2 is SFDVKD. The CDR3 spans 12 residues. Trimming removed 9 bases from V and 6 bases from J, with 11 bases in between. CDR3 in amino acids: CATSRGPNEQFF. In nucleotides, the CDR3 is TGTGCCACCTCTCGAGGCCCCAATGAGCAGTTCTTC.

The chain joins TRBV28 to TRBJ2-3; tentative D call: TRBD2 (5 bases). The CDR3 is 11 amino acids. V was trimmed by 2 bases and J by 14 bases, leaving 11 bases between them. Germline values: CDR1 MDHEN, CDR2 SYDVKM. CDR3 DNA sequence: TGTGCCAGCAGTTTAGAGGGCTTATTGTATTTT. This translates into CASSLEGLLYF.

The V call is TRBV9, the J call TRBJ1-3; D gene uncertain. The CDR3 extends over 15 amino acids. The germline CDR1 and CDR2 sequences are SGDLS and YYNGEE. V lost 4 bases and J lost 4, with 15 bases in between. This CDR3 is CASSPIAGIGNTIYF. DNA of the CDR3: TGTGCCAGCAGCCCGATAGCGGGGATAGGAAACACCATATATTTT.

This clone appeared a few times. The CDR3 DNA follows: TGTGCCAGTAGTATGTCAGGGACAGGGTTCTCTGGGGCCAACGTCCTGACTTTC. It is translated as CASSMSGTGFSGANVLTF. This chain uses TRBV19 with TRBJ2-6; 9 nucleotides align to TRBD1. Trimming took 3 bases from V and 0 from J; bases not matched to a gene: 6. The germline V gene encodes CDR1 LNHDA and CDR2 SQIVND (reference sequence). The length of the CDR3 is 18 residues.

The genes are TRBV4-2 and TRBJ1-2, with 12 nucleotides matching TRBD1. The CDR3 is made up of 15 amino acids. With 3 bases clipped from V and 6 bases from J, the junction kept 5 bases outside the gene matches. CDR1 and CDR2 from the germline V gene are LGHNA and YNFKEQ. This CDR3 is CASSQPGQGADGYTF. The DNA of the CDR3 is TGTGCCAGCAGCCAGCCGGGACAGGGGGCCGATGGCTACACCTTC.